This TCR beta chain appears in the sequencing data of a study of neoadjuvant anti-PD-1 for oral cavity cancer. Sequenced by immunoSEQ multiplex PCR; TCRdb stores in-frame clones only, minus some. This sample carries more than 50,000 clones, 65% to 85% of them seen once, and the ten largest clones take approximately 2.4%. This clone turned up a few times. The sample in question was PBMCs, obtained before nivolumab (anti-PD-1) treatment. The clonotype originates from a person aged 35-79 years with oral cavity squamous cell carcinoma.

The CDR3 region is CASSVGGWSTEAFF. The CDR3 coding sequence is TGTGCCAGCTCCGTGGGGGGGTGGAGCACTGAAGCTTTCTTT. The V and J genes are TRBV7-9 and TRBJ1-1; TRBD1 might be the D (5 bases). Germline V lookup: CDR1 SEHNR, CDR2 FQNEAQ (reference sequence). The V and J ends lost 8 bases and 4 bases respectively, with 17 bases between them. The CDR3 runs to 14 residues.